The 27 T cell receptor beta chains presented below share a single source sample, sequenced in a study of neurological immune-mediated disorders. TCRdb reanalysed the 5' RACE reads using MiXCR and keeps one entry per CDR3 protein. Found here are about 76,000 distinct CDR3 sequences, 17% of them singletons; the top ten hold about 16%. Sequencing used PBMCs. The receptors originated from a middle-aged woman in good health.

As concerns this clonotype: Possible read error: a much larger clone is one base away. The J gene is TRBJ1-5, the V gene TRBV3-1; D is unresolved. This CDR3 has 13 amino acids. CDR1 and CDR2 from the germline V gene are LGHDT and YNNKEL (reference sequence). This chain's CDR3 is CARSQVRNQPQHF. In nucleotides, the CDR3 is TGTGCCCGCAGCCAAGTCCGCAATCAGCCCCAGCATTTT.

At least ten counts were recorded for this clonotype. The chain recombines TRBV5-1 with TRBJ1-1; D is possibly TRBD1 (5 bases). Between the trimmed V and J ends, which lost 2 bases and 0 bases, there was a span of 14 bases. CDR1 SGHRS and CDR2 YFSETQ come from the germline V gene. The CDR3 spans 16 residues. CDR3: CASSLGPGRMNTEAFF. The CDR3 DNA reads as TGCGCCAGCAGCTTAGGTCCAGGGAGAATGAACACTGAAGCTTTCTTT.

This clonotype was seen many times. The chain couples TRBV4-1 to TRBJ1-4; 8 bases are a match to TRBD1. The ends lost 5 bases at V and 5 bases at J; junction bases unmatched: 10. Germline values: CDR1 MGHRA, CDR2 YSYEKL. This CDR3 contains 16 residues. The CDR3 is CASSAGQGGKNEKLFF. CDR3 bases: TGCGCCAGCAGCGCCGGACAGGGAGGGAAGAATGAAAAACTGTTTTTT.

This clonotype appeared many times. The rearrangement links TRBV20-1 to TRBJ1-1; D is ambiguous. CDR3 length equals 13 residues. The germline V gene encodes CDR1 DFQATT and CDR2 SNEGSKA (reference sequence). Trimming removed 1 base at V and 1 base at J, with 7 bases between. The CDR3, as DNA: TGCAGTGCTAGAGCGGGGAAGAACACTGAAGCTTTCTTT. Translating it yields CSARAGKNTEAFF.

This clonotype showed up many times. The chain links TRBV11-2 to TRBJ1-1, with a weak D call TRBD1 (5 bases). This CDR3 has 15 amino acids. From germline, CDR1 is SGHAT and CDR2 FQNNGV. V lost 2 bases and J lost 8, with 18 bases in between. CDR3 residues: CASSLRSDSPLEAFF. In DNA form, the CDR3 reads TGTGCCAGCAGCTTACGTTCTGACAGCCCCTTAGAAGCTTTCTTT.

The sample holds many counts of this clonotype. CDR3 bases: TGTGCCAGCAGCTTGATCCCGAGGGAAGGTGAGCAGTTCTTC. Protein: CASSLIPREGEQFF. The chain employs TRBV7-2 and TRBJ2-1; TRBD2 is a possible D gene (5 bases). Trimming cost V 3 bases and J 9 bases, with 15 bases left between them. Looked up from germline, CDR1 is SGHTA and CDR2 is FQGNSA. The CDR3 is made up of 14 amino acids.

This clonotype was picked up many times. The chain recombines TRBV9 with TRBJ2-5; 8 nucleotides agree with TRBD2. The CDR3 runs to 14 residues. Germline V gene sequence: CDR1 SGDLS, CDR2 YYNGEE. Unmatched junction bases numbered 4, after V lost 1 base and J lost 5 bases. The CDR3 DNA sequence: TGTGCCAGCAGCGTAACCGGGGGGGCGGAGACCCAGTACTTC. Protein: CASSVTGGAETQYF. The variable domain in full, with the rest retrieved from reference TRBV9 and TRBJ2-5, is DSGVTQTPKHLITATGQRVTLRCSPRSGDLSVYWYQQSLDQGLQFLIQYYNGEERAKGNILERFSAQQFPDLHSELNLSSLELGDSALYFCASSVTGGAETQYFGPGTRLLVL.

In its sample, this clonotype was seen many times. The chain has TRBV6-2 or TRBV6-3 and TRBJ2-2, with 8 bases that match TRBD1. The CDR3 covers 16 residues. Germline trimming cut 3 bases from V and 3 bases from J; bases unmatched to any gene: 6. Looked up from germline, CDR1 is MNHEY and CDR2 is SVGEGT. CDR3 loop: CASSYSRGLDTGELFF. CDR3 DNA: TGTGCCAGCAGTTATTCCAGGGGGCTGGACACCGGGGAGCTGTTTTTT.

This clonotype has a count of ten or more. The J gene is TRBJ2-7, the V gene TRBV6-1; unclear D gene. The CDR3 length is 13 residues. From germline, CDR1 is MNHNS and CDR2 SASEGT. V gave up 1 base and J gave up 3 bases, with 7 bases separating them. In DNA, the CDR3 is TGTGCCAGCAGTGAAGATTGGCTCTACGAGCAGTACTTC. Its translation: CASSEDWLYEQYF.

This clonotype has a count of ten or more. The CDR3 coding sequence is TGCGCCAGCAGCCAAGATGTGCGGGGGTCGGAAGCTCGCGCGGGGACTGAAGCTTTCTTT. It is translated as CASSQDVRGSEARAGTEAFF. V and J are TRBV4-1 and TRBJ1-1, with D perhaps matching TRBD1 (5 bases). The CDR3 has 20 amino acids. V shed 0 bases and J shed 5 bases, with 28 bases lying between them. Germline loops: CDR1 MGHRA, CDR2 YSYEKL.

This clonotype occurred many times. CDR3 DNA: TGTGCCAGCAGCCCCCCGGGACTAGCGGGGGGAAACATTCAGTACTTC. It specifies CASSPPGLAGGNIQYF. V gene TRBV16 combines with J gene TRBJ2-4, with 15 bases fitting TRBD2. Trimming removed 4 bases from V and 6 bases from J; junction bases left unmatched: 4. From germline, CDR1 is KGHSY and CDR2 FQNENV. The CDR3 has 16 residues.

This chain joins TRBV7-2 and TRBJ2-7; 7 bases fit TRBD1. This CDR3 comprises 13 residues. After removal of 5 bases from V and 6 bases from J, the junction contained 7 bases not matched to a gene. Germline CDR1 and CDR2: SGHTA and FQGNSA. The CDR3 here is CASSPGTEVEQYV. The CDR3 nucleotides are TGTGCCAGCAGCCCCGGGACAGAGGTCGAGCAGTACGTC.

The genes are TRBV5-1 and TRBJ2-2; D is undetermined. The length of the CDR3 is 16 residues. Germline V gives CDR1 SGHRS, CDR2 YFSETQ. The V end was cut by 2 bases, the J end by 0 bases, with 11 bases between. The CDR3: CASSLGSVANTGELFF. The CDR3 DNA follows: TGCGCCAGCAGCTTAGGATCCGTTGCGAACACCGGGGAGCTGTTTTTT.

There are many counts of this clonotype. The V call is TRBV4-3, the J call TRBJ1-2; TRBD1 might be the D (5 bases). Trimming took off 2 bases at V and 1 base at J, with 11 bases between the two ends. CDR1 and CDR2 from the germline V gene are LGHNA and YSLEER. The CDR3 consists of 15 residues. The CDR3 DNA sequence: TGCGCCAGCAGCCAAAGTCCAGGGAATAACTATGGCTACACCTTC. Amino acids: CASSQSPGNNYGYTF.

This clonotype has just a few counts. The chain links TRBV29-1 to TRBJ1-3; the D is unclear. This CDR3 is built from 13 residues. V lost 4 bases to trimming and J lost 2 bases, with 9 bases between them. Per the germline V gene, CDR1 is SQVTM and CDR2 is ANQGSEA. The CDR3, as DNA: TGCAGCGTTGCCGGGCCGGCTGGAAACACCATATATTTT. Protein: CSVAGPAGNTIYF.

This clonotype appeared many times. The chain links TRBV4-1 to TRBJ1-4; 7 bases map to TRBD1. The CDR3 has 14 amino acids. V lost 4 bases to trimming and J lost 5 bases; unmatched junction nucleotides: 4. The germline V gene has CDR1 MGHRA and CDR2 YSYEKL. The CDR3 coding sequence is TGCGCCAGCAGCCTATTGACAGGGAATGAAAAACTGTTTTTT. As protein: CASSLLTGNEKLFF.

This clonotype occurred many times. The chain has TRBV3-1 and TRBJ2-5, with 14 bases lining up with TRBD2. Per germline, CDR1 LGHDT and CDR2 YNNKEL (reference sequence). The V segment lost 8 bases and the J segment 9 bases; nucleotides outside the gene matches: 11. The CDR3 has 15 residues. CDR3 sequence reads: CASGGGTSGGGAQYF. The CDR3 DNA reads TGTGCCAGCGGCGGGGGGACTAGCGGGGGAGGGGCCCAGTACTTC.

Here the CDR3 DNA reads TGCGCCAGCAGCTTGACTAGCGGGGGCCTCTACAATGAGCAGTTCTTC. It yields the protein CASSLTSGGLYNEQFF. The chain is built from TRBV5-1 and TRBJ2-1, with 11 positions matching TRBD2. Trimming took 1 base from V and 3 from J; bases not matched to a gene: 3. The germline V gene has CDR1 SGHRS and CDR2 YFSETQ. The CDR3 totals 16 residues. Full variable domain (outside the CDR3, taken from reference TRBV5-1 and TRBJ2-1): KAGVTQTPRYLIKTRGQQVTLSCSPISGHRSVSWYQQTPGQGLQFLFEYFSETQRNKGNFPGRFSGRQFSNSRSEMNVSTLELGDSALYLCASSLTSGGLYNEQFFGPGTRLTVL.

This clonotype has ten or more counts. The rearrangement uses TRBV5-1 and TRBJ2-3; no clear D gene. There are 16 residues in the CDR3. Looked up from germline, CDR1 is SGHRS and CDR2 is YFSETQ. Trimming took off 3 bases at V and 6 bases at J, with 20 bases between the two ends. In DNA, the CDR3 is TGCGCCAGCAGCTCTGCGGCAACCGCCTTGGGGGATACGCAGTATTTT. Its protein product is CASSSAATALGDTQYF.

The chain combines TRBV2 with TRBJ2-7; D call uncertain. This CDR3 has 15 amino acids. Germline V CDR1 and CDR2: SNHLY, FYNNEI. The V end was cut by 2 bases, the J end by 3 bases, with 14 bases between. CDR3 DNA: TGTGCCAGCAGTGAAAATTTCCTAGGCAGCTACGAGCAGTACGTC. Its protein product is CASSENFLGSYEQYV.

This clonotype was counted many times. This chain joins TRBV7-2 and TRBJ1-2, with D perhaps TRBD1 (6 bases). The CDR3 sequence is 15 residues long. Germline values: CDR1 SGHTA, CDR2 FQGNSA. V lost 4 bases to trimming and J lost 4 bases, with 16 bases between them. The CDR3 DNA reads TGTGCCAGCAGCTCGTTACAGGGTATTGGCTATGGCTACACCTTC. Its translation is CASSSLQGIGYGYTF.

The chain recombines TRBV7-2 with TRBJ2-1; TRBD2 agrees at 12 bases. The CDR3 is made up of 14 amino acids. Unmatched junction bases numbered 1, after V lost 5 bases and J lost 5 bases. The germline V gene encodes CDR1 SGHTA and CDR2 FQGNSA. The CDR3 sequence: CASSRLAGDNEQFF. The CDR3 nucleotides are TGTGCCAGCAGCCGACTAGCGGGGGACAATGAGCAGTTCTTC.

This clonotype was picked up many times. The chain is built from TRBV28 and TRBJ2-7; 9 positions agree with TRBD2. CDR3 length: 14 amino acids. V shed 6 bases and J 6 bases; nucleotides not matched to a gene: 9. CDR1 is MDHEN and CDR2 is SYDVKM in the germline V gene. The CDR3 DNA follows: TGTGCCAGCAGCGGGCTAGCGGGGTCGGGCGAGCAGTACGTC. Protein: CASSGLAGSGEQYV.

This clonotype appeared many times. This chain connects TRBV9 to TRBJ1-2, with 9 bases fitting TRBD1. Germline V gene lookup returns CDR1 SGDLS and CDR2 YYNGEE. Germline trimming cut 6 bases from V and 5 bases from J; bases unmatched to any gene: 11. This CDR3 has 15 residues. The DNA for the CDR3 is TGTGCCAGCAACGCCGGGACAGGGAAAGAATATGGCTACACCTTC. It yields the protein CASNAGTGKEYGYTF.

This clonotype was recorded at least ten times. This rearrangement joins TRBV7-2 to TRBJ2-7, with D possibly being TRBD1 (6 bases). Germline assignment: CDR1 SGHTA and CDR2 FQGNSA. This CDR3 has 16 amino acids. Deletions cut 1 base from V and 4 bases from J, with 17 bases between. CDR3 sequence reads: CASSLGPPQGRYEQYF. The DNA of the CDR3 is TGTGCCAGCAGCTTAGGGCCCCCACAGGGCCGGTACGAGCAGTACTTC.

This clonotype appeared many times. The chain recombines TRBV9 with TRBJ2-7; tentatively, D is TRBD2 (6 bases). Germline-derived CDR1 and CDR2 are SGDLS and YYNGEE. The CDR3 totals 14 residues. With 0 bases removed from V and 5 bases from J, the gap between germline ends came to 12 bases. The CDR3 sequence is CASSVEGLGHEQYF. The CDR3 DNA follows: TGTGCCAGCAGCGTAGAGGGACTTGGCCACGAGCAGTACTTC. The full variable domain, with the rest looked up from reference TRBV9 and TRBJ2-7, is DSGVTQTPKHLITATGQRVTLRCSPRSGDLSVYWYQQSLDQGLQFLIQYYNGEERAKGNILERFSAQQFPDLHSELNLSSLELGDSALYFCASSVEGLGHEQYFGPGTRLTVT.

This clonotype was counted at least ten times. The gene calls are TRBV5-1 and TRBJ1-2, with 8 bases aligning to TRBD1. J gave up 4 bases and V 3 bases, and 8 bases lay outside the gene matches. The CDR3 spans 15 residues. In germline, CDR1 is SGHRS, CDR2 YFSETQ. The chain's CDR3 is CASSSGQGDVYGYTF. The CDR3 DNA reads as TGCGCCAGCAGCTCCGGACAGGGCGACGTCTATGGCTACACCTTC.